The rows below give T cell receptor beta chains drawn from one sample of a study of cytomegalovirus exposure and HLA in healthy donors. Profiling relied on immunoSEQ multiplex PCR, and the TCRdb table lists in-frame clones only, not all of them. This sample has 140,000 to 150,000 clones, with around 90% found just once. The sequenced sample was PBMCs. These receptors were taken from a woman aged 40 to 55 in good health and CMV-seronegative. Each CDR3 is given with its conserved first and last residue.

>TRBJ1-3|TRBV12-2|14
CASRSGTAGNTIYF
>TRBJ2-5|TRBV5-1|14
CASSATSGGETQYF
>TRBJ2-2|TRBV9|16
CASSVATSGNTGELFF
>TRBJ1-1|TRBV27|14
CASSFGGRGTEAFF
>TRBJ2-4|TRBV12-2|16
CASRSREAQNQNIQYF
>TRBJ2-5|TRBV30|13
CAWISMGGETQYF
>TRBJ2-7|TRBV9|14
CASSASGRPYEQYF
>TRBJ2-1|TRBV5-3|17
CARRTSIRASSYNEQFF
>TRBJ2-3|TRBV7-9|17
CASRPRQAPRITDTQYF
>TRBJ2-7|TRBV6-1|12
CATGEPPYEQYF
>TRBJ1-2|TRBV28|14
CASGNPGQVYGYTF
>TRBJ2-5|TRBV6-1|14
CASSESQTVETQYF
>TRBJ2-1|TRBV28|13
CASNQAGRNEQFF
>NA|TRBV5-6|18
CASSLVEASGSTVQTQYF
>TRBJ2-6|TRBV18|15
CASSRVYSGANVLTF
>TRBJ1-6|TRBV27|19
CASSLSMGSGSSYNSPLHF
>TRBJ1-5|TRBV19|14
CASKDRNSNQPQHF
>TRBJ2-2|TRBV9|17
CASSVASQNQVAGELFF
>TRBJ2-3|TRBV19|15
CASSIPTGFTDTQYF
>TRBJ2-5|TRBV7-9|16
CASSLGSGHSSETQYF
>TRBJ2-7|TRBV6-5|15
CASRPDRQGPYEQYF
>TRBJ1-2|TRBV5-4|14
CASTARQGNYGYTF
>TRBJ2-1|TRBV7-9|17
CASSLPETSGSHNEQFF
>TRBJ1-6|TRBV6-4|13
CASSDSRYSPLHF
>TRBJ2-7|TRBV27|13
CASSLGELYEQYF
>TRBJ1-5|TRBV28|12
CASSLSSQPQHF
>TRBJ2-3|TRBV9|14
CASTWGESTDTQYF
>TRBJ2-2|TRBV11-3|15
CASSRGGGNTGELFF
>TRBJ2-1|TRBV27|13
CASSLYADNEQFF
>TRBJ1-5|TRBV18|16
CASSAPSLGGDQPQHF
>TRBJ1-4|TRBV6-6|13
CASSYSPGEKLFF
>TRBJ2-1|TRBV10-3|16
CAISELGGYGYNEQFF
>TRBJ1-5|TRBV30|16
CAWSVMKDRGGQPQHF
>TRBJ1-4|TRBV5-1|14
CASSWGGGDEKLFF
>TRBJ2-3|TRBV10-3|17
CAISGKGSGSPGDTQYF
>TRBJ2-7|TRBV6-5|13
CASSYKLSYEQYF
>TRBJ1-2|TRBV5-1|14
CASSLETGVYGYTF
>TRBJ2-3|TRBV15|17
CATSRGQTSGSTDTQYF
>TRBJ1-1|TRBV6-1|13
CASHLDSYTEAFF
>TRBJ2-7|TRBV28|13
CASSLSGPYEQYF
>TRBJ2-1|TRBV9|15
CASSVSSGRTDEQFF
>TRBJ2-5|TRBV29-1|13
CSALQGPQETQYF
>TRBJ1-2|TRBV6-5|15
CASSLTGGLNYGYTF
>TRBJ2-5|TRBV27|14
CASKIPGREETQYF
>TRBJ1-4|TRBV21-1|13
CASSKGPVEKLFF
>TRBJ1-2|TRBV7-9|12
CSSSREEYGYTF
>TRBJ2-1|TRBV4-3|19
CASSGNLILAGSSYNEQFF
>TRBJ2-5|TRBV5-5|17
CASSLDKPGVWMETQYF
>TRBJ2-5|TRBV28|13
CASSLTGEETQYF
>TRBJ1-4|TRBV21-1|13
CASRTVHNEKLFF
>TRBJ2-2|TRBV18|17
CASSAAQLLVGTGELFF
>TRBJ1-2|TRBV2|13
CAAPTQGPYGYTF
>TRBJ2-7|TRBV6-5|14
CASSYSDTTYEQYF
>TRBJ1-1|TRBV18|16
CASSPRETGRDTEAFF
>TRBJ1-5|TRBV28|12
CASTGNNQPQHF
>TRBJ2-1|TRBV5-1|16
CASSLELAEPYNEQFF
>TRBJ1-2|TRBV27|13
CASTFHQGYGYTF